This T cell receptor beta chain was documented in a study of blood T cell repertoires in COVID-19. Study at large: Samples taken during acute and convalescent COVID-19 were collected in the United States, Italy and Spain. T cells, B-cell-depleted T cells, or PBMCs supplied cDNA or gDNA.

Original data processing: Estimated nucleated cell counts came from reference gene primer amplification. The repertoire was sequenced with immunoSEQ multiplex PCR; TCRdb's copy has only in-frame clones and lacks some. That table is the source of V, J and clone size, and D and trimming were worked out from the DNA. In the table there are about 280,000 clones, 75% to 90% of which are singletons. After removal of 5 bases from V and 6 bases from J, the junction contained 6 bases not matched to a gene. CDR1 is SGDLS and CDR2 is YYNGEE in the germline V gene. This CDR3 contains 14 residues. The chain has TRBV9 and TRBJ1-4, with TRBD1 matching 8 bases. The origin of this receptor is a woman aged 50 to 60 who had recovered from COVID-19. The sample taken for sequencing was peripheral blood. The CDR3 bases are TGTGCCAGCAGTGCAGGGGGCGAGGATGAAAAACTGTTTTTT. Protein sequence: CASSAGGEDEKLFF.